This TCR beta chain was found in a study of blood T cell repertoires in COVID-19. Overall study: Sites across the United States, Italy and Spain contributed samples from acute and convalescent COVID-19. Sample material is recorded as cDNA or gDNA derived from T cells, B-cell-depleted T cells, or PBMCs.

TCRdb's table, derived via immunoSEQ multiplex PCR, lists solely in-frame clones and lacks some. The table shows roughly 400,000 clones, with approximately 89% occurring only once. The cohort comprised adults aged roughly 18 to 95 years residing in approximately 25 US areas. The V gene lost 0 bases and the J gene lost 2 bases, with 11 bases spanning the gap. This CDR3 comprises 15 residues. Germline values: CDR1 GTSNPN, CDR2 SVGIG (reference sequence). J is TRBJ1-3 and V is TRBV30, with TRBD1 as a possible D gene (6 bases). The TCR comes from a woman aged 25 to 45 who had recovered from COVID-19. What was sequenced was PBMCs or T cells enriched from blood (not recorded which). The CDR3 sequence is CAWSVYGGPGNTIYF. The CDR3, as DNA: TGTGCCTGGAGTGTATACGGGGGGCCTGGAAACACCATATATTTT.